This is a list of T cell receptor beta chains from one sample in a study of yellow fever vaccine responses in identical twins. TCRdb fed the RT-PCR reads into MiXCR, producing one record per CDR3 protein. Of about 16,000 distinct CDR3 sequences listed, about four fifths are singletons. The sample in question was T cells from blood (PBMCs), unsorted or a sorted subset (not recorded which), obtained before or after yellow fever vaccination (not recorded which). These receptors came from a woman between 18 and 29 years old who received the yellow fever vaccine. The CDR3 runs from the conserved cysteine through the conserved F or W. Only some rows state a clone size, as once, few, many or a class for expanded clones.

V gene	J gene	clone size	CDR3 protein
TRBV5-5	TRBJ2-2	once	CASSFRDTGELFF
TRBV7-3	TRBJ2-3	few	CASSSRADTQYF
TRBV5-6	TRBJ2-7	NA	CASSPRTTYEQYF
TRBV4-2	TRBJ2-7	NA	CASSQSAGGPNDIYEQYF
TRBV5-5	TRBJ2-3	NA	CASSYDSTSGSTDTQYF
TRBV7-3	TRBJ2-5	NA	CASSLTSGGRETQYF
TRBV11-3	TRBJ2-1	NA	CASSPREGISYNEQFF
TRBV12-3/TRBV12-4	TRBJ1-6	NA	CASNPGGSGSPLHF
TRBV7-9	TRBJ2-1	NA	CANQLGNEQFF
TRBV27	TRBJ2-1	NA	CASSLSALYNSYNEQFF
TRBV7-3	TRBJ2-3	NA	CASSPHSGGAKDTQYF
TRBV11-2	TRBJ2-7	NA	CASSLDRDRLSIYEQYF
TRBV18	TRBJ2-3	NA	CASSPQDGTDTQYF
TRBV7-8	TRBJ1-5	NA	CASSLAAGANQPQHF
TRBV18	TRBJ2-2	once	CASSPAQGRNTGELFF
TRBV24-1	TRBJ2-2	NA	CATSLGGRNTGELFF
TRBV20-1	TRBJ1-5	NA	CSASQGINQPQHF
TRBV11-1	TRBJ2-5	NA	CASSLNPPQETQYF
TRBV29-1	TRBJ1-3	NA	CSVDQGNTIYF